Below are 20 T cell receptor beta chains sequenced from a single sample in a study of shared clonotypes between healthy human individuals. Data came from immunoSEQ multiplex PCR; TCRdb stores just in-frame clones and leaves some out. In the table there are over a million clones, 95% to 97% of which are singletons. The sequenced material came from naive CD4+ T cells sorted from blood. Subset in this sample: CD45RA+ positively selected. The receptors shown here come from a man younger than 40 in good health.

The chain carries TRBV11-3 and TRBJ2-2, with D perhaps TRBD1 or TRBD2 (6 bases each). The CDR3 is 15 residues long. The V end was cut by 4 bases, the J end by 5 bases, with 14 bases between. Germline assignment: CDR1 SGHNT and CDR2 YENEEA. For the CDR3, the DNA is TGTGCCAGCAGCTCCCGGGGGCTCGGGACCGGGGAGCTGTTTTTT. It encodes CASSSRGLGTGELFF.

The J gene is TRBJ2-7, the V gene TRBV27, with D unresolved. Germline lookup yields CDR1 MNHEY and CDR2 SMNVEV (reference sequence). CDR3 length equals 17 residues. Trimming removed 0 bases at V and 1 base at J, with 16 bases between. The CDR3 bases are TGTGCCAGCAGTTTATCCCCCTCTCCTTTGGGGTCCTACGAGCAGTACTTC. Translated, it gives CASSLSPSPLGSYEQYF.

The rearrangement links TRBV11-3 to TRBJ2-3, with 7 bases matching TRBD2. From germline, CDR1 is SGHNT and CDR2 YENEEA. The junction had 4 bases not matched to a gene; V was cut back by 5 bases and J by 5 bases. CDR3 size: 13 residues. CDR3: CASSEASGDTQYF. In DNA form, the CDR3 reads TGTGCCAGCAGCGAAGCTAGCGGAGATACGCAGTATTTT.

In DNA form, the CDR3 reads TGTGCCAGCAGCGTGACAGGGCTTCCCTACGAGCAGTACTTC. Residues: CASSVTGLPYEQYF. V usage is TRBV28 and J usage is TRBJ2-7, with 7 bases identical to TRBD1. This CDR3 has 14 amino acids. The germline V gene has CDR1 MDHEN and CDR2 SYDVKM. V was clipped by 6 bases and J by 2 bases; unmatched bases: 7. Together with reference TRBV28 and TRBJ2-7, the CDR3 gives the full variable domain: DVKVTQSSRYLVKRTGEKVFLECVQDMDHENMFWYRQDPGLGLRLIYFSYDVKMKEKGDIPEGYSVSREKKERFSLILESASTNQTSMYLCASSVTGLPYEQYFGPGTRLTVT.

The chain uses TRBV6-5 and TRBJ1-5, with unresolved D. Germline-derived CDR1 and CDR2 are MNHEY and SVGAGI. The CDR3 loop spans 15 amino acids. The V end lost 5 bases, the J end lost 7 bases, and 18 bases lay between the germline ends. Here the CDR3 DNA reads TGTGCCAGCAGTACTTCCCCCTTCGGGTACCAGCCCCAGCATTTT. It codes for CASSTSPFGYQPQHF.

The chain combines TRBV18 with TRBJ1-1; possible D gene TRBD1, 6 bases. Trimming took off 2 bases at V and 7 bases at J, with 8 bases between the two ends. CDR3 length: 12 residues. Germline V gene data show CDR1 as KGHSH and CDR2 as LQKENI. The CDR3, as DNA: TGTGCCAGCTCACCAGGACAGTTTGAAGCTTTCTTT. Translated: CASSPGQFEAFF.

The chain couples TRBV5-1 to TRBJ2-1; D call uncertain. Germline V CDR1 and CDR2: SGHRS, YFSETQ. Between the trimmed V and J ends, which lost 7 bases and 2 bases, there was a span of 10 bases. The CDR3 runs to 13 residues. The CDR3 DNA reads TGCGCCAGCTCGCAGATCCCCTACAATGAGCAGTTCTTC. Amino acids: CASSQIPYNEQFF. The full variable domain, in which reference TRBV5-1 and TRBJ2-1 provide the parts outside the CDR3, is KAGVTQTPRYLIKTRGQQVTLSCSPISGHRSVSWYQQTPGQGLQFLFEYFSETQRNKGNFPGRFSGRQFSNSRSEMNVSTLELGDSALYLCASSQIPYNEQFFGPGTRLTVL.

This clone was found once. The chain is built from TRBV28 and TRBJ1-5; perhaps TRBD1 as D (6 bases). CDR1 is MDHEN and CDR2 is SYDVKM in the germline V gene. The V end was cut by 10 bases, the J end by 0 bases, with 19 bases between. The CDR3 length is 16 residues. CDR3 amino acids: CATRSGGGYSNQPQHF. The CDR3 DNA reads TGTGCCACGCGAAGCGGAGGGGGTTATAGCAATCAGCCCCAGCATTTT.

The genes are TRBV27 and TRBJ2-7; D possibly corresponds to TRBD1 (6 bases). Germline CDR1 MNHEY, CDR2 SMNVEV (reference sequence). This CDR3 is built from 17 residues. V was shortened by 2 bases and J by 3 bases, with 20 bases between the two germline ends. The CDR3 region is CASSLRYGNREFYEQYF. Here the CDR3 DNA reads TGTGCCAGCAGTTTAAGGTACGGAAACAGGGAATTCTACGAGCAGTACTTC.

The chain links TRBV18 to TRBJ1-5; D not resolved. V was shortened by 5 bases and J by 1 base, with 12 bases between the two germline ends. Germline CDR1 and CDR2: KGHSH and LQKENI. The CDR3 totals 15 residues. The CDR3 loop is CASSEREPSNQPQHF. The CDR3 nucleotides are TGTGCCAGCTCAGAAAGAGAACCCAGCAATCAGCCCCAGCATTTT.

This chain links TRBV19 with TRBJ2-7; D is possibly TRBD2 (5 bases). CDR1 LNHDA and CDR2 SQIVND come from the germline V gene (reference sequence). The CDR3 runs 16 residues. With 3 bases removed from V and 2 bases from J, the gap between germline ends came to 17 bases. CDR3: CASSIAKTTGTYEQYF. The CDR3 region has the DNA TGTGCCAGTAGTATCGCGAAAACAACGGGAACCTACGAGCAGTACTTC.

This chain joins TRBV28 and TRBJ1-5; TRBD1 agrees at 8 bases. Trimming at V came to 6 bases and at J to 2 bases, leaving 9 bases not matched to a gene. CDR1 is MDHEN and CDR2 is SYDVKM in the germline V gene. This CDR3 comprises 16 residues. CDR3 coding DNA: TGTGCCAGCAGCTGGACAGGGAAAGGTGGCAATCAGCCCCAGCATTTT. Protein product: CASSWTGKGGNQPQHF.

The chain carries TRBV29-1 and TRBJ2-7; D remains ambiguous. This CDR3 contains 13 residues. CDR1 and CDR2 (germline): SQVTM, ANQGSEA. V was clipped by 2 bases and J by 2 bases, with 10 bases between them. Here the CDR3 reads CSVEKPLTYEQYF. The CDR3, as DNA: TGCAGCGTTGAAAAACCGCTTACCTACGAGCAGTACTTC.

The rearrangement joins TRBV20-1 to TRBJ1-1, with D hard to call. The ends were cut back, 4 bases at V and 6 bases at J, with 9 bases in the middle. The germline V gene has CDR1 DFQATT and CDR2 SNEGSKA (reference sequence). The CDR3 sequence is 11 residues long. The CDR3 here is CSAMGVPEAFF. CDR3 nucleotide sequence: TGCAGTGCTATGGGTGTCCCTGAAGCTTTCTTT.

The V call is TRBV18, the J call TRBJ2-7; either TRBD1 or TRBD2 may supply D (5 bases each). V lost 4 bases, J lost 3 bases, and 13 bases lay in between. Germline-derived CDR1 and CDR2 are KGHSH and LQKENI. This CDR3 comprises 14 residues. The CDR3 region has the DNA TGTGCCAGCTCACTTTCGGGACGTAGCTACGAGCAGTACTTC. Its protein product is CASSLSGRSYEQYF.

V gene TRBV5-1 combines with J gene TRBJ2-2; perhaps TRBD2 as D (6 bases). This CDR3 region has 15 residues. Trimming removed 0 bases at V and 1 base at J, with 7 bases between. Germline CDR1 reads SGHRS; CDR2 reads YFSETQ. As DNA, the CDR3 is TGCGCCAGCAGCTTGGACGGGAGGAACACCGGGGAGCTGTTTTTT. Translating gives CASSLDGRNTGELFF.

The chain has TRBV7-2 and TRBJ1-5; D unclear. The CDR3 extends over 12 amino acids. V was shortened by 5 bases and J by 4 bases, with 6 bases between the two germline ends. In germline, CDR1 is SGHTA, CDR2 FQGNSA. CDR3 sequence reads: CASSGPNQPQHF. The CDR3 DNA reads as TGTGCCAGCAGCGGACCGAATCAGCCCCAGCATTTT.

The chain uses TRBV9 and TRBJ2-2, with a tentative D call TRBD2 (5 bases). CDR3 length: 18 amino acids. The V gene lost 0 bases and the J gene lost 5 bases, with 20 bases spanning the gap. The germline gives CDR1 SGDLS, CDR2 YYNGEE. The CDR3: CASSVGSTPIRGTGELFF. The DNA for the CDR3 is TGTGCCAGCAGCGTAGGGTCTACTCCCATCAGAGGGACCGGGGAGCTGTTTTTT.

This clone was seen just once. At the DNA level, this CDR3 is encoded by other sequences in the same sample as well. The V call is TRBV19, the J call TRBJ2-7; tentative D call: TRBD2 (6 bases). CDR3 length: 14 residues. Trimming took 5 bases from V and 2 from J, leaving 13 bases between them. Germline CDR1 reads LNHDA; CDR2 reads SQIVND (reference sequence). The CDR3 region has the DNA TGTGCCAGTAGTGCCCCGGGACTCACCTACGAGCAGTACTTC. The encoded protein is CASSAPGLTYEQYF.

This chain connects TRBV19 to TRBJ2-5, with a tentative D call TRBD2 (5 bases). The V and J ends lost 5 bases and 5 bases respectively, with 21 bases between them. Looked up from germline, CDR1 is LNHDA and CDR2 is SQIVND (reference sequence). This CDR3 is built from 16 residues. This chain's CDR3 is CASSALSGRGRETQYF. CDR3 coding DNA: TGTGCCAGTAGTGCTCTGAGCGGCCGGGGTAGGGAGACCCAGTACTTC.